This T cell receptor beta chain originates from a study of naive and memory T cell subsets. The library had UMIs added by 3' ligation of an oligonucleotide to TCR cDNA. Whole-blood samples were roughly 2.3 ml of peripheral blood from healthy adult volunteers. Reverse transcription used DNase-treated unsorted total RNA, aiming for 1 to 1000 ng. About this clonotype itself: The antigen remains unidentified.

Whole-study results and caveats: Potentially, T cell activation and differentiation skew this RNA-based measurement.

In germline, CDR1 is DFQATT, CDR2 SNEGSKA (reference sequence). There are 14 residues in the CDR3. V lost 3 bases and J 7 bases, leaving 15 bases between the germline ends. Amplification of ligated cDNA took four PCR rounds with SP2 and nested alpha and beta constant primers. Alpha and beta constant region primers primed reverse transcription for blood and skin samples. TCRdb fed the 5' RACE reads into MiXCR, producing one record per CDR3 protein. The sample holds over 45,000 distinct CDR3 sequences, 7.6% seen once. This rearrangement joins TRBV20-1 to TRBJ1-4; possibly TRBD1 for D (6 bases). The clonotype was recovered from a female donor in good health. The CDR3 DNA reads TGCAGTGCTAGTTACGGGGGGGCTAGTGAAAAACTGTTTTTT. This encodes CSASYGGASEKLFF.